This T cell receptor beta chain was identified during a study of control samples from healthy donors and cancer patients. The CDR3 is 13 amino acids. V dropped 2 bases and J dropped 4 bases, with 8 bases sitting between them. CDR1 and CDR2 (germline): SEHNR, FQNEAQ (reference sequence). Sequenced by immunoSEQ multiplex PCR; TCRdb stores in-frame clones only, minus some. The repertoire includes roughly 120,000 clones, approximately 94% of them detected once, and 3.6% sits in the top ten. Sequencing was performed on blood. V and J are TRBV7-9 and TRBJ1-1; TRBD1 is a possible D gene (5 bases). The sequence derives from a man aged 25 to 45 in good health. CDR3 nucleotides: TGTGCCAGCAGCTTACCAGGGAGCACTGAAGCTTTCTTT. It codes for CASSLPGSTEAFF.